Following are 18 T cell receptor beta chains from one sample sequenced in a study of early T cells in non-severe SARS-CoV-2 infection. TCRdb called the 5' RACE reads again in MiXCR, with one record for every CDR3 protein. The repertoire holds roughly 100,000 distinct CDR3 sequences, with roughly 14% as singletons. Sequencing was performed on whole blood. These receptors originate from an adult who was a healthcare worker with PCR-confirmed SARS-CoV-2 infection or an uninfected control (not recorded which).

This clonotype was seen only a few times. V is TRBV28 and J is TRBJ2-1; TRBD2 matches at 14 bases. Trimming cost V 7 bases and J 8 bases; bases outside gene matches: 19. The CDR3 length is 19 residues. The germline V gene encodes CDR1 MDHEN and CDR2 SYDVKM. Here the CDR3 DNA reads TGTGCCAGCATTTCCACCGGGACTAGCGGGAGTCACCAAGGATATGAGCAGTTCTTC. Protein product: CASISTGTSGSHQGYEQFF.

In this sample, this clonotype turned up a few times. J is TRBJ2-2 and V is TRBV12-3 or TRBV12-4, with D tentatively TRBD1 or TRBD2 (5 bases each). The CDR3 is made up of 12 amino acids. The germline V and J ends were trimmed by 9 bases and 6 bases, with 11 bases remaining between them. The CDR3 DNA reads TGTGCCAGTAAAGAGGGGTCCGGGGAGCTGTTTTTT. Protein sequence: CASKEGSGELFF.

The chain joins TRBV27 to TRBJ1-5; D may be TRBD1 (5 bases). Germline V gene sequence: CDR1 MNHEY, CDR2 SMNVEV (reference sequence). The CDR3 spans 16 residues. V dropped 5 bases and J dropped 2 bases, with 16 bases sitting between them. This CDR3 is CASSVRGWGRNQPQHF. The CDR3 nucleotides are TGTGCCAGCAGTGTTAGGGGCTGGGGACGCAATCAGCCCCAGCATTTT.

At least ten counts were recorded for this clonotype. The chain joins TRBV20-1 to TRBJ2-2; 8 bases map to TRBD2. The J segment lost 8 bases and the V segment lost 4 bases, leaving 9 bases of the junction unmatched. The CDR3 contains 14 residues. CDR1 is DFQATT and CDR2 is SNEGSKA in the germline V gene (reference sequence). The CDR3, as DNA: TGCAGTGCTAACCCCTCAGCGGGAGTTGGGGAGCTGTTTTTT. Translation: CSANPSAGVGELFF.

J is TRBJ2-3 and V is TRBV5-4; 10 bases are a match to TRBD2. Germline CDR1 SGHNT, CDR2 YYREEE (reference sequence). J was trimmed by 3 bases and V by 3 bases; bases with no gene match: 1. This CDR3 spans 14 amino acids. CDR3 loop: CASSSSGRTDTQYF. CDR3 bases: TGTGCCAGCAGCTCTAGCGGGAGAACAGATACGCAGTATTTT.

In its sample, this clonotype was seen a few times. The genes are TRBV12-3 or TRBV12-4 and TRBJ1-4; weak D call: TRBD1 (5 bases). V lost 3 bases, J lost 2 bases, and 10 bases lay in between. The CDR3 is 15 amino acids. CDR3 bases: TGTGCCAGCAGTTTTAGGGGCGGCACTAATGAAAAACTGTTTTTT. This sequence encodes CASSFRGGTNEKLFF.

As for this clonotype: A much larger clone differs by one base, so this may be a read error. DNA of the CDR3: TGTGCCAGCAGTTTAAGGGGGGCGAACACTGAAGCTTTCTTT. Encoded protein: CASSLRGANTEAFF. The rearrangement joins TRBV12-3 or TRBV12-4 to TRBJ1-1; D is possibly TRBD1 (6 bases). This CDR3 has 14 residues. V was cut by 2 bases and J by 1 base, with 8 bases left in between.

The J gene is TRBJ1-1, the V gene TRBV29-1; 7 nucleotides agree with TRBD1. Per germline, CDR1 SQVTM and CDR2 ANQGSEA. V shed 5 bases and J 5 bases; nucleotides not matched to a gene: 11. This CDR3 is built from 14 residues. CDR3 sequence reads: CSVRQGSSGTEAFF. As DNA, the CDR3 is TGCAGCGTTCGACAGGGATCGTCGGGTACTGAAGCTTTCTTT.

With respect to this clonotype: A read error may account for a junction end that differs from germline. This sequence joins TRBV28 and TRBJ2-1, with TRBD2 identical over 9 bases. This CDR3 is 12 amino acids long. Per germline, CDR1 MDHEN and CDR2 SYDVKM. CDR3 protein: CASRIPGLAPLF. The CDR3 DNA reads TGTGCCAGCAGGATACCGGGACTAGCCCCCCTCTTC.

This clonotype was found many times. The rearrangement joins TRBV20-1 to TRBJ1-6; 7 bases map to TRBD1. The CDR3 covers 15 residues. Germline V CDR1 and CDR2: DFQATT, SNEGSKA (reference sequence). Losses at the gene ends were 3 bases for V and 0 bases for J; bases not matched to a gene: 2. The DNA for the CDR3 is TGCAGTGCTAGGGGACAGACCTCCTATAATTCACCCCTCCACTTT. Its translation: CSARGQTSYNSPLHF.

A word on this clonotype: A much larger clonotype is one base distant, so this may be a read error. This chain links TRBV11-2 with TRBJ2-7, with a possible D match to TRBD1 (5 bases). This CDR3 is 16 amino acids long. Germline V CDR1 and CDR2: SGHAT, FQNNGV. The CDR3: CAISLNPRGHSYEQYF. The DNA for the CDR3 is TGTGCCATCAGCTTAAACCCCCGCGGACACTCCTACGAGCAGTACTTC. Together with reference TRBV11-2 and TRBJ2-7, the CDR3 gives the full variable domain: EAGVAQSPRYKIIEKRQSVAFWCNPISGHATLYWYQQILGQGPKLLIQFQNNGVVDDSQLPKDRFSAERLKGVDSTLKIQPAKLEDSAVYLCAISLNPRGHSYEQYFGPGTRLTVT.

This sequence joins TRBV2 and TRBJ2-1; D may correspond to TRBD1 or TRBD2 (5 bases each). V was clipped by 6 bases and J by 5 bases, with 11 bases between them. Germline V gene sequence: CDR1 SNHLY, CDR2 FYNNEI. The CDR3 covers 13 residues. This CDR3 reads CASSEGRHNEQFF. CDR3 sequence (DNA): TGTGCCAGCAGCGAGGGACGGCACAATGAGCAGTTCTTC.

The chain joins TRBV28 to TRBJ2-1; 9 positions agree with TRBD2. Germline assignment: CDR1 MDHEN and CDR2 SYDVKM. Unmatched junction bases numbered 4, after V lost 6 bases and J lost 10 bases. The CDR3 consists of 12 residues. The DNA for the CDR3 is TGTGCCAGCAGAATTAGCGGGAGAGAGCAGTTCTTC. This sequence encodes CASRISGREQFF.

This clonotype was seen a few times. The CDR3 protein is CASSFRGRTREDTIYF. CDR3 sequence (DNA): TGTGCCAGCAGCTTTAGGGGGCGGACAAGGGAGGACACCATATATTTT. The genes are TRBV7-8 and TRBJ1-3; 7 positions match TRBD1. Germline V lookup: CDR1 SGHVS, CDR2 FQNEAQ. The J segment lost 8 bases and the V segment lost 3 bases, leaving 13 bases of the junction unmatched. The CDR3 runs 16 residues.

This clonotype was observed at least ten times. CDR3 region: CASSLGGAEQYF. In DNA, the CDR3 is TGTGCCAGCAGTTTAGGGGGAGCTGAGCAGTACTTC. The V call is TRBV12-3 or TRBV12-4, the J call TRBJ2-7; D may be TRBD2 (5 bases). The CDR3 covers 12 residues. Deletions cut 1 base from V and 7 bases from J, with 8 bases between.

V and J are TRBV6-2 or TRBV6-3 and TRBJ2-1, with 7 bases aligning to TRBD2. V shed 8 bases and J 0 bases; nucleotides not matched to a gene: 7. Germline V gene data show CDR1 as MNHEY and CDR2 as SVGEGT. The CDR3 has 15 residues. CDR3 in DNA: TGTGCCAGCTTTGGTCTAGCGGACTCCTACAATGAGCAGTTCTTC. Amino acids: CASFGLADSYNEQFF.

This clonotype was counted at least ten times. The chain recombines TRBV20-1 with TRBJ2-3; the D is unclear. The CDR3 spans 13 residues. V was pared by 5 bases and J by 3 bases, with 12 bases between. Germline-derived CDR1 and CDR2 are DFQATT and SNEGSKA (reference sequence). CDR3 amino acids: CSAPEIGTDTQYF. CDR3 coding DNA: TGCAGTGCTCCGGAAATAGGGACAGATACGCAGTATTTT.

This clonotype was recorded a few times. The rearrangement joins TRBV29-1 to TRBJ2-5; D ambiguous. V lost 7 bases and J lost 5, with 11 bases in between. Germline loops: CDR1 SQVTM, CDR2 ANQGSEA. The CDR3 is 11 residues long. DNA for the CDR3: TGCAGCGCTACCATTCAGGAGACCCAGTACTTC. Translation: CSATIQETQYF.